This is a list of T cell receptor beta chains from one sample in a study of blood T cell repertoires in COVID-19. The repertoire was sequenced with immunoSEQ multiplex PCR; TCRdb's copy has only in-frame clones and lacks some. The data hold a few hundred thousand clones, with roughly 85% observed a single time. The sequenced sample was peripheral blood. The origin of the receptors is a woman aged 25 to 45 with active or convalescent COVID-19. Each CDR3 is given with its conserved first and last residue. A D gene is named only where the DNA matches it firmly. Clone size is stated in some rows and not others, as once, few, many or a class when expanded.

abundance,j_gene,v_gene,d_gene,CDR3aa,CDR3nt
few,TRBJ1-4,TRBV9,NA,CASSPDVPGEEKLFF,TGTGCCAGCAGCCCCGATGTCCCGGGGGAAGAAAAACTGTTTTTT
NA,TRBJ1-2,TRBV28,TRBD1,CASSPRQGRGYTF,TGTGCCAGCAGTCCCAGACAGGGTCGTGGCTACACCTTC
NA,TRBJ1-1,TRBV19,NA,CASSRLGRNTEAFF,TGTGCCAGTAGTAGATTGGGCAGGAACACTGAAGCTTTCTTT
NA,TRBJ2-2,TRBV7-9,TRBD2,CASSFSGGSNTGELFF,TGTGCCAGCAGCTTTAGCGGGGGGTCGAACACCGGGGAGCTGTTTTTT
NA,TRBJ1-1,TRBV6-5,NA,CASSYSSGVVTEAFF,TGTGCCAGCAGTTACTCGTCAGGGGTGGTCACTGAAGCTTTCTTT
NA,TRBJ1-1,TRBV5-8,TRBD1,CASSRGVDRGTEAFF,TGTGCCAGCAGCCGGGGGGTGGACAGGGGCACTGAAGCTTTCTTT
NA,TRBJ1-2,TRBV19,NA,CASSTGASNYGYTF,TGTGCCAGTAGTACTGGGGCATCTAACTATGGCTACACCTTC
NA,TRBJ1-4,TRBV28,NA,CASSYLTVDNEKLFF,TGTGCCAGCAGTTACCTTACAGTTGACAATGAAAAACTGTTTTTT
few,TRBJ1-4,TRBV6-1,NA,CASSEERGVNEKLFF,TGTGCCAGCAGTGAAGAACGGGGGGTTAATGAAAAACTGTTTTTT
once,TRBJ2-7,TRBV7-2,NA,CASSLRTTSSYEQYF,TGTGCCAGCAGCTTACGAACTACGAGCTCCTACGAGCAGTACTTC
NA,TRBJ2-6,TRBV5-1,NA,CASSLLYKQGSGANVLTF,TGCGCCAGCAGCCTATTATATAAACAGGGCTCTGGGGCCAACGTCCTGACTTTC
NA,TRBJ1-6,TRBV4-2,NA,CASSQNPGGGDSPLHF,TGTGCCAGCAGCCAAAACCCGGGCGGAGGGGATTCACCCCTCCACTTT
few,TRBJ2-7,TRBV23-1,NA,CASSQSGSFGVLASYEQYF,TGCGCCAGCAGTCAATCGGGGTCATTCGGGGTTTTGGCATCCTACGAGCAGTACTTC
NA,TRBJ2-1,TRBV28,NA,CASSSQFYEQFF,TGTGCCAGCAGTTCCCAGTTTTATGAGCAGTTCTTC
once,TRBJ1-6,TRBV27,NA,CASSLVRQVDSPLHF,TGTGCCAGCAGTTTAGTGAGACAGGTGGATTCACCCCTCCACTTT
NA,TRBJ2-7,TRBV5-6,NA,CASRGAGAAYEQYF,TGTGCCAGCAGGGGCGCAGGGGCCGCCTACGAGCAGTACTTC
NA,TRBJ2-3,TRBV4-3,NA,CASSQEQEDTQYF,TGCGCCAGCAGCCAAGAGCAGGAAGATACGCAGTATTTT
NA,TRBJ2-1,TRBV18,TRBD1,CASSPSTGGFGDEQFF,TGTGCCAGCTCACCATCGACAGGGGGATTCGGAGATGAGCAGTTCTTC
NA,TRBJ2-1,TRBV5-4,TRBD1,CASSRGGFSYNEQFF,TGTGCCAGCAGCCGAGGGGGCTTCTCCTACAATGAGCAGTTCTTC
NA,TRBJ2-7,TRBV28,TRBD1,CASSSPDRGAHEQYF,TGTGCCAGCAGTTCCCCGGACAGGGGCGCACACGAGCAGTACTTC
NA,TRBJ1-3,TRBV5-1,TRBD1,CASSQGQFEGNTIYF,TGCGCCAGCAGCCAGGGACAGTTCGAGGGAAACACCATATATTTT
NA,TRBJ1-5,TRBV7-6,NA,CASSFTRNQPQHF,TGTGCCAGCAGTTTCACGCGAAATCAGCCCCAGCATTTT
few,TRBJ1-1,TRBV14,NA,CASSQVGTYTEAFF,TGTGCCAGCAGCCAAGTGGGCACCTACACTGAAGCTTTCTTT
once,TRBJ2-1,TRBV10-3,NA,CAISESTGGGGNNEQFF,TGTGCCATCAGTGAGTCGACGGGCGGCGGGGGCAACAATGAGCAGTTCTTC
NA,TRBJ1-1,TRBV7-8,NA,CASSPSQSLYTEAFF,TGTGCCAGCAGCCCTAGCCAGTCCCTCTACACTGAAGCTTTCTTT
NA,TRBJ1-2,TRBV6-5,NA,CASRITANYGYTF,TGTGCCAGCAGGATAACAGCTAACTATGGCTACACCTTC
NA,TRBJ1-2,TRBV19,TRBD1,CASSSGTGFNYGYTF,TGTGCCAGTAGTTCCGGGACAGGGTTTAACTATGGCTACACCTTC
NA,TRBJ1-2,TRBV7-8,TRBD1,CASSPTGQTNYGYTF,TGTGCCAGCAGCCCTACGGGACAGACCAACTATGGCTACACCTTC
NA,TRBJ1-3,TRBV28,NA,CASSLGGDGNTIYF,TGTGCCAGCAGTTTAGGCGGGGATGGAAACACCATATATTTT
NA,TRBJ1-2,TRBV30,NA,CASRWEGWMGYGYTF,TGTGCCTCCAGGTGGGAGGGATGGATGGGCTATGGCTACACCTTC
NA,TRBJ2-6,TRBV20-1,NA,CSASRPGSGANVLTF,TGCAGTGCTAGTAGGCCGGGCTCTGGGGCCAACGTCCTGACTTTC
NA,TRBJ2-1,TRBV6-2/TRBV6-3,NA,CASSLQGFEQFF,TGTGCCAGCAGTTTACAGGGATTTGAGCAGTTCTTC
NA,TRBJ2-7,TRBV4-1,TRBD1,CASSQEDRVYEQYF,TGCGCCAGCAGCCAAGAGGACAGGGTCTACGAGCAGTACTTC
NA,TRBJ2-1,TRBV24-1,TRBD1,CATSDLGLTGNNEQFF,TGTGCCACCAGTGATTTGGGTCTGACAGGGAACAATGAGCAGTTCTTC
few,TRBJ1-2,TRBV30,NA,CAWSARLTGYTF,TGTGCCTGGAGTGCACGCCTTACAGGCTACACCTTC
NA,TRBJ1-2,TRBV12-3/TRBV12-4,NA,CASSADPLYGYTF,TGTGCCAGCAGCGCAGATCCCCTCTATGGCTACACCTTC
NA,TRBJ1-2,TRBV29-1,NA,CSVASNAGYTF,TGCAGCGTCGCCTCTAACGCTGGCTACACCTTC
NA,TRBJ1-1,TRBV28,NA,CASSSFTGQNTEAFF,TGTGCCAGCAGTTCCTTTACCGGACAGAACACTGAAGCTTTCTTT
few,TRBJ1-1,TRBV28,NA,CASSLGGMNTEAFF,TGTGCCAGCAGTTTAGGGGGGATGAACACTGAAGCTTTCTTT
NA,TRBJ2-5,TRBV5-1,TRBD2,CASSLGRGGKETQYF,TGCGCCAGCAGCTTGGGACGGGGGGGCAAAGAGACCCAGTACTTC
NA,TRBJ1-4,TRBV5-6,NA,CASSLAGEEEKLFF,TGTGCCAGCAGCTTGGCGGGAGAGGAGGAAAAACTGTTTTTT
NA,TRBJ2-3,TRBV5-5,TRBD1,CASSYRGLSTDTQYF,TGTGCCAGCAGCTACAGGGGTCTGAGCACAGATACGCAGTATTTT
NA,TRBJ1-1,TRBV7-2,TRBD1,CASSLKTGVTEAFF,TGTGCCAGCAGCCTAAAGACAGGGGTTACTGAAGCTTTCTTT
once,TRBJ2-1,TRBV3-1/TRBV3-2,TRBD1,CASSQKGASYNEQFF,TGTGCCAGCAGCCAAAAGGGGGCGTCCTACAATGAGCAGTTCTTC
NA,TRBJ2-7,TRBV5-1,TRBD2,CASSLVAGGFYEQYF,TGCGCCAGCAGCTTGGTTGCGGGGGGCTTTTACGAGCAGTACTTC
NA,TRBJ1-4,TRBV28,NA,CASSARAGLGEKLFF,TGTGCCAGCAGTGCCAGAGCGGGGTTAGGTGAAAAACTGTTTTTT
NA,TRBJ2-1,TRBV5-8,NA,CASSPTGPKGPYNEQFF,TGTGCCAGCAGCCCCACCGGACCAAAGGGGCCCTACAATGAGCAGTTCTTC
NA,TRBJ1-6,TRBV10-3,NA,CAISGSPGAFLHF,TGTGCCATCAGTGGCTCGCCAGGGGCATTCCTCCACTTT
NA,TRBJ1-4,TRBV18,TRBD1,CASSPRQGATTNEKLFF,TGTGCCAGCTCACCACGACAGGGGGCGACGACTAATGAAAAACTGTTTTTT
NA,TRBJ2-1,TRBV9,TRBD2,CASSMTSGANNEQFF,TGTGCCAGCAGCATGACTAGCGGGGCAAACAATGAGCAGTTCTTC
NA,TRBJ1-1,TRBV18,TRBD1,CASSRDRPTNTEAFF,TGTGCCAGCTCACGGGACAGGCCAACGAACACTGAAGCTTTCTTT
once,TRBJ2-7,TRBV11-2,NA,CASSLDLGWQYF,TGTGCCAGCAGCTTAGATCTCGGGTGGCAGTACTTC
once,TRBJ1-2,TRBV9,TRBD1,CASSEDPGQGLYGYTF,TGTGCCAGCAGCGAGGACCCGGGACAGGGACTCTATGGCTACACCTTC
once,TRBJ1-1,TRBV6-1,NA,CASSETRGNTEAFF,TGTGCCAGCAGTGAAACCAGGGGGAACACTGAAGCTTTCTTT
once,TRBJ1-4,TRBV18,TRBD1,CASSPRGQGSEKLFF,TGTGCCAGCTCACCAAGGGGGCAGGGAAGTGAAAAACTGTTTTTT
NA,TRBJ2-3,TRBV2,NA,CASQGRDTQYF,TGTGCCAGCCAGGGGAGAGATACGCAGTATTTT
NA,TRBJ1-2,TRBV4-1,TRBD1,CASSQDDRAFNYGYTF,TGCGCCAGCAGCCAAGACGACAGGGCCTTTAACTATGGCTACACCTTC
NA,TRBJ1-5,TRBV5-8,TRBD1,CASSFYAQGNQPQHF,TGTGCCAGCAGCTTTTATGCACAGGGGAATCAGCCCCAGCATTTT